Shown below are 20 T cell receptor beta chains from a single sample sequenced in a study of breast tumors, draining lymph nodes, adjacent tissues. From the multiplex PCR reads, TCRdb called clonotypes with MiXCR, one entry per CDR3 protein. The sample has approximately 150,000 distinct CDR3 sequences; approximately 30% are singletons. Samples came from axillary lymph nodes draining the breast cancer. The sample was axillary lymph node tissue. The receptors originated from a female donor with breast cancer. Some clones in this sample may be carry-over from other donors' samples.

Concerning this clonotype: Since no conserved phenylalanine or tryptophan closes the CDR3, a read error is the likely cause. This chain connects TRBV20-1 to TRBJ1-2, with D possibly TRBD1 on 6 matching bases. The germline gives CDR1 DFQATT, CDR2 SNEGSKA (reference sequence). The V and J ends lost 1 base and 4 bases respectively, with 13 bases between them. The CDR3 runs 14 residues. The CDR3 sequence is CSARAAGVAYGYTS. The CDR3 coding sequence is TGCAGTGCTAGAGCTGCAGGGGTGGCCTATGGCTACACCTCC.

The table lists this clonotype with many counts. The chain links TRBV7-2 to TRBJ1-5; the D gene is possibly TRBD1 (6 bases). Trimming cost V 3 bases and J 0 bases, with 9 bases left between them. CDR1 is SGHTA and CDR2 is FQGNSA in the germline V gene. This CDR3 region has 15 residues. CDR3 loop: CASSFRGISNQPQHF. In DNA form, the CDR3 reads TGTGCCAGCAGCTTTAGGGGGATTAGCAATCAGCCCCAGCATTTT. Full variable domain (rest looked up from reference TRBV7-2 and TRBJ1-5): GAGVSQSPSNKVTEKGKDVELRCDPISGHTALYWYRQSLGQGLEFLIYFQGNSAPDKSGLPSDRFSAERTGGSVSTLTIQRTQQEDSAVYLCASSFRGISNQPQHFGDGTRLSIL.

The sample holds many counts of this clonotype. The V gene is TRBV28, the J gene TRBJ1-6, with TRBD1 as a possible D gene (6 bases). V was pared by 11 bases and J by 9 bases, with 14 bases between. Germline V CDR1 and CDR2: MDHEN, SYDVKM. This CDR3 spans 12 amino acids. The CDR3 is CAARDIRSPLHF. The CDR3 nucleotides are TGTGCCGCCCGGGACATACGTTCACCCCTCCACTTT. The complete variable domain, with remaining parts taken from reference TRBV28 and TRBJ1-6, reads DVKVTQSSRYLVKRTGEKVFLECVQDMDHENMFWYRQDPGLGLRLIYFSYDVKMKEKGDIPEGYSVSREKKERFSLILESASTNQTSMYLCAARDIRSPLHFGNGTRLTVT.

There are many counts of this clonotype. The chain is built from TRBV19 and TRBJ2-3; 10 bases agree with TRBD1. Germline CDR1 LNHDA, CDR2 SQIVND (reference sequence). CDR3 length: 16 residues. The ends lost 3 bases at V and 1 base at J; junction bases unmatched: 4. The CDR3 sequence: CASSIRQGARTDTQYF. The CDR3 region has the DNA TGTGCCAGTAGTATTCGACAGGGGGCACGCACAGATACGCAGTATTTT. Drawing the rest from reference TRBV19 and TRBJ2-3, the complete variable domain is DGGITQSPKYLFRKEGQNVTLSCEQNLNHDAMYWYRQDPGQGLRLIYYSQIVNDFQKGDIAEGYSVSREKKESFPLTVTSAQKNPTAFYLCASSIRQGARTDTQYFGPGTRLTVL.

This clonotype was seen repeatedly, ten times or more. The chain recombines TRBV2 with TRBJ2-6, with 8 bases fitting TRBD1. With V trimmed by 7 bases and J by 0 bases, 8 bases remained unmatched. CDR1 is SNHLY and CDR2 is FYNNEI in the germline V gene. This CDR3 is 17 amino acids long. Here the CDR3 DNA reads TGTGCCAGCAATGGACAGGGACTTAACTCTGGGGCCAACGTCCTGACTTTC. It specifies CASNGQGLNSGANVLTF.

The rearrangement joins TRBV7-2 to TRBJ1-4, with 8 bases fitting TRBD1. The CDR3 is 17 amino acids. From germline, CDR1 is SGHTA and CDR2 FQGNSA. With V trimmed by 3 bases and J by 3 bases, 9 bases remained unmatched. The CDR3: CASSLAPRTGPNEKLFF. CDR3 DNA: TGTGCCAGCAGCTTGGCTCCCCGGACAGGGCCTAATGAAAAACTGTTTTTT.

This clonotype was detected ten times or more. The genes are TRBV30 and TRBJ1-5; possibly TRBD1 for D (6 bases). CDR1 is GTSNPN and CDR2 is SVGIG in the germline V gene (reference sequence). The CDR3 is made up of 12 amino acids. V dropped 7 bases and J dropped 9 bases, with 16 bases sitting between them. The CDR3 is CALGGVYGPQHF. The CDR3 DNA sequence: TGTGCCTTAGGGGGGGTTTATGGGCCCCAGCATTTT.

At least ten counts were recorded for this clonotype. The V call is TRBV7-9, the J call TRBJ2-1, with 11 bases that match TRBD1. The V gene end was trimmed by 4 bases and the J gene end by 7 bases; junction bases not matched to a gene: 6. Germline CDR1 is SEHNR and CDR2 is FQNEAQ (reference sequence). This CDR3 is built from 15 residues. CDR3 DNA sequence: TGTGCCAGCAGCTCCCCGGACAGGGGGCCAAATGAGCAGTTCTTC. Translation: CASSSPDRGPNEQFF.

There are many counts of this clonotype. The chain joins TRBV7-2 to TRBJ2-7; unclear D gene. Germline lookup yields CDR1 SGHTA and CDR2 FQGNSA. Trimming shortened V by 3 bases and J by 0 bases, and 6 bases separated the two germline ends. CDR3 length equals 13 residues. The CDR3 region has the DNA TGTGCCAGCAGCTTTACGAGCTCCTACGAGCAGTACTTC. Its protein is CASSFTSSYEQYF. Based on the CDR3 plus reference TRBV7-2 and TRBJ2-7, the full variable domain is GAGVSQSPSNKVTEKGKDVELRCDPISGHTALYWYRQSLGQGLEFLIYFQGNSAPDKSGLPSDRFSAERTGGSVSTLTIQRTQQEDSAVYLCASSFTSSYEQYFGPGTRLTVT.

This clonotype was recorded many times. This chain joins TRBV7-8 and TRBJ2-7; D is uncertain. Germline V gene sequence: CDR1 SGHVS, CDR2 FQNEAQ. Trimming stripped 0 bases from V and 6 bases from J, with 15 bases between. This CDR3 has 15 amino acids. The CDR3 loop reads CASSLAGPIATEQYF. CDR3 coding DNA: TGTGCCAGCAGCTTAGCAGGCCCTATCGCTACCGAGCAGTACTTC. The whole variable domain, remainder taken from reference TRBV7-8 and TRBJ2-7, is GAGVSQSPRYKVAKRGQDVALRCDPISGHVSLFWYQQALGQGPEFLTYFQNEAQLDKSGLPSDRFFAERPEGSVSTLKIQRTQQEDSAVYLCASSLAGPIATEQYFGPGTRLTVT.

This clonotype occurred many times. This could be a read error, since a much larger clone is one nucleotide away. The V call is TRBV9, the J call TRBJ2-1, with 16 bases that match TRBD2. Trimming cost V 4 bases and J 9 bases; bases outside gene matches: 10. This CDR3 contains 17 residues. Germline lookup yields CDR1 SGDLS and CDR2 YYNGEE. The DNA of the CDR3 is TGTGCCAGCAGCCTGGGACTAGCGGGGGGGCCGGGGACTGAGCAGTTCTTC. Amino acid sequence: CASSLGLAGGPGTEQFF.

This clonotype has ten or more counts. The CDR3 loop reads CASSPRGTSGGHYNEQFF. CDR3 nucleotides: TGCGCCAGCAGCCCGAGGGGGACTAGCGGGGGGCACTACAATGAGCAGTTCTTC. The chain employs TRBV5-1 and TRBJ2-1, with TRBD2 identical over 15 bases. Germline CDR1 and CDR2: SGHRS and YFSETQ. CDR3 size: 18 residues. The V segment lost 4 bases and the J segment 3 bases; nucleotides outside the gene matches: 8.

Ten or more counts support this clonotype. J is TRBJ2-1 and V is TRBV5-1; TRBD1 matches 8 bases. This CDR3 is built from 15 residues. Germline values: CDR1 SGHRS, CDR2 YFSETQ. V gave up 2 bases and J gave up 0 bases; unmatched junction bases: 1. The CDR3 DNA reads TGCGCCAGCAGCTTAACAGGGGGCTCCTACAATGAGCAGTTCTTC. Translated, it gives CASSLTGGSYNEQFF. Together with reference TRBV5-1 and TRBJ2-1, the CDR3 gives the full variable domain: KAGVTQTPRYLIKTRGQQVTLSCSPISGHRSVSWYQQTPGQGLQFLFEYFSETQRNKGNFPGRFSGRQFSNSRSEMNVSTLELGDSALYLCASSLTGGSYNEQFFGPGTRLTVL.

Many counts were recorded for this clonotype. A much larger clone lies a single base off, so this may be a read error. The J gene is TRBJ1-2, the V gene TRBV20-1; D is uncertain. Germline V lookup: CDR1 DFQATT, CDR2 SNEGSKA (reference sequence). This CDR3 has 12 residues. The CDR3 DNA follows: TGCAGTGTGGCAGGAAAAAATGATGGCTCCACCTTC. This translates into CSVAGKNDGSTF.

The J gene is TRBJ2-1, the V gene TRBV24-1; 8 bases fit TRBD1. Germline CDR1 is KGHDR and CDR2 is SFDVKD. The CDR3 consists of 18 residues. Trimming cost V 5 bases and J 6 bases; bases outside gene matches: 17. The CDR3, as DNA: TGTGCCACCAGTGCTAGTCTCCGGACAGGGAAAGTCTCCAATGAGCAGTTCTTC. Its protein is CATSASLRTGKVSNEQFF.

This clonotype was detected ten times or more. The V call is TRBV20-1, the J call TRBJ2-5, with D tentatively TRBD2 (5 bases). Germline lookup yields CDR1 DFQATT and CDR2 SNEGSKA (reference sequence). The CDR3 covers 12 residues. V gave up 8 bases and J gave up 1 base, with 11 bases separating them. The CDR3 reads CSSTRTQETQYF. The CDR3 DNA is TGCAGTAGTACTAGGACCCAAGAGACCCAGTACTTC.

The sample holds many counts of this clonotype. V usage is TRBV5-1 and J usage is TRBJ2-6; no clear D gene. V lost 5 bases and J 0 bases, leaving 3 bases between the germline ends. The CDR3 contains 13 residues. Germline values: CDR1 SGHRS, CDR2 YFSETQ. DNA for the CDR3: TGCGCCAGCAGAGCCTCTGGGGCCAACGTCCTGACTTTC. It codes for CASRASGANVLTF.

This chain uses TRBV7-8 with TRBJ1-6; D unclear. CDR1 is SGHVS, CDR2 FQNEAQ, per germline. The CDR3 sequence is 14 residues long. V dropped 6 bases and J dropped 4 bases, with 10 bases sitting between them. CDR3 protein: CASSRESYNSPLHF. CDR3 coding DNA: TGTGCCAGCAGTCGAGAGTCTTATAATTCACCCCTCCACTTT.

Ten or more counts support this clonotype. V usage is TRBV6-2 or TRBV6-3 and J usage is TRBJ1-6; the D is unclear. V lost 8 bases and J lost 8, with 19 bases in between. Per the germline V gene, CDR1 is MNHEY and CDR2 is SVGEGT. The CDR3 totals 15 residues. CDR3 region: CASLSLRESDSPLHF. In nucleotides, the CDR3 is TGTGCCAGCCTCTCTTTGAGGGAGTCCGATTCACCCCTCCACTTT.

This clonotype has a count of ten or more. The chain has TRBV7-2 and TRBJ2-3; D is unclear. The CDR3 contains 12 residues. Per germline, CDR1 SGHTA and CDR2 FQGNSA. V lost 4 bases and J 9 bases, leaving 11 bases between the germline ends. The CDR3 coding sequence is TGTGCCAGCAGCTCTTCGATGAGCACGCAGTATTTT. Its translation is CASSSSMSTQYF.